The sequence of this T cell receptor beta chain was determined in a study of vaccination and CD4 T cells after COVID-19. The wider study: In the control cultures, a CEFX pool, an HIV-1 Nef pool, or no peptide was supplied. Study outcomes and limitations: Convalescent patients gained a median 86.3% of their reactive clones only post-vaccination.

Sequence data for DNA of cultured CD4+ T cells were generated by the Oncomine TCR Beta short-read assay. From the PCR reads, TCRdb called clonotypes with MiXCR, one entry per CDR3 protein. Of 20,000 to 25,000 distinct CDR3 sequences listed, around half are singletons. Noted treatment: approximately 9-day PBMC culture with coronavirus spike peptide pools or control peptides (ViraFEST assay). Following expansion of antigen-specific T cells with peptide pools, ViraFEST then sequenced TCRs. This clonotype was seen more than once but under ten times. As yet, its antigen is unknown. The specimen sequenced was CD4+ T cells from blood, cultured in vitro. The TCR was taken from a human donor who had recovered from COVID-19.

Here the CDR3 reads CASKARSRGASVYEQYF. In DNA form, the CDR3 reads TGTGCCTCCAAGGCCCGATCCAGGGGGGCGTCGGTCTACGAGCAGTACTTC. V and J are TRBV6-7 and TRBJ2-7; weak D call: TRBD1 (7 bases). TRBV6-7 is designated an ORF whose function remains uncertain. The V gene lost 11 bases and the J gene lost 3 bases, with 29 bases spanning the gap. The CDR3 contains 17 residues.